Sequencing of this T cell receptor beta chain was carried out in a study of beta chain features in type 1 diabetes. Overall study results and limits: Patients with Type 1 diabetes showed moderately but significantly shorter TCRB CDR3s in all four CD4+ subsets. Whatever favoring of shorter templates PCR might show would apply equally to patients and controls.

This clone occurred a few times. What it recognizes is unknown. Central memory, naive, regulatory and stem cell-like memory CD4+ cells were sorted by CD45RO/CCR7/CD25/CD127/CD95/CD27. TCRB transcripts that were expressed got sequenced, as all of the isolated RNA had been reverse transcribed. Data came from immunoSEQ multiplex PCR; TCRdb stores just in-frame clones and leaves some out. The data contain about 660,000 clones, over 11% of them singletons. The ends lost 0 bases at V and 6 bases at J; junction bases unmatched: 4. Germline CDR1 is SGHRS and CDR2 is YFSETQ. The CDR3 runs 15 residues. This TCR was recovered from a man aged 18 to 30 with type 1 diabetes. The rearrangement joins TRBV5-1 to TRBJ2-3, with 10 positions matching TRBD1. The specimen sequenced was naive CD4+ T cells from blood. CDR3 in DNA: TGCGCCAGCAGCTTGGCCGGGACAGGGGTGGATACGCAGTATTTT. Translated, it gives CASSLAGTGVDTQYF.